The sequence of this T cell receptor beta chain was determined in a study of cytotoxic CD8 clonotypes in ibrutinib-treated CLL. Background on the study: For this cohort, patients were about a dozen relapsed/refractory and approximately 15 treatment-naive, while under 18 were IGHV unmutated. It was after a median roughly 13 months of treatment, range 6 to 36, that response samples were taken.

Study-wide results and limits: Treatment left the uncommon public clonotypes either contracted or stable in frequency.

The CDR3 totals 14 residues. Germline CDR1 reads SGHNT; CDR2 reads YENEEA. V trimming: 2 bases; J trimming: 7 bases; junction bases outside the gene matches: 5. Notes on this clone: The antigen is unknown.

Targeted sequencing depth ranged from 1 in 200,000 to 1 in 1 million T cells. Here immunoSEQ multiplex PCR was the method, and the copy in TCRdb shows in-frame clones only, minus some. Of about 120,000 clones listed, about 53% are singletons. Sequenced material: PBMCs, taken after 24 months of ibrutinib treatment. This chain uses TRBV11-3 with TRBJ2-1; 7 nucleotides agree with TRBD2. The receptor was derived from a human donor with chronic lymphocytic leukemia. CDR3 loop: CASSLRRLANEQFF. CDR3 DNA: TGTGCCAGCAGCTTAAGGCGACTAGCAAATGAGCAGTTCTTC.